This TCR beta chain was documented in a study of shared clonotypes between healthy human individuals. There are 14 residues in the CDR3. V lost 4 bases and J lost 3, with 14 bases in between. Germline assignment: CDR1 SGHRS and CDR2 YFSETQ. Deep-level settings were used for running the assay. This table comes from immunoSEQ multiplex PCR, and its TCRdb copy is limited to in-frame clones, with some not included. The sample has 1,400,000 or so clones, 98% seen once. The chain combines TRBV5-1 with TRBJ2-7, with D uncertain. The sample taken for sequencing was naive CD4+ T cells sorted from blood. The subset is: CD45RA+ positively selected. This TCR was sampled from a man aged 25-45 years in good health. The CDR3 spells CASSEDGVSYEQYF. The CDR3 bases are TGCGCCAGCAGCGAGGACGGTGTAAGCTACGAGCAGTACTTC.